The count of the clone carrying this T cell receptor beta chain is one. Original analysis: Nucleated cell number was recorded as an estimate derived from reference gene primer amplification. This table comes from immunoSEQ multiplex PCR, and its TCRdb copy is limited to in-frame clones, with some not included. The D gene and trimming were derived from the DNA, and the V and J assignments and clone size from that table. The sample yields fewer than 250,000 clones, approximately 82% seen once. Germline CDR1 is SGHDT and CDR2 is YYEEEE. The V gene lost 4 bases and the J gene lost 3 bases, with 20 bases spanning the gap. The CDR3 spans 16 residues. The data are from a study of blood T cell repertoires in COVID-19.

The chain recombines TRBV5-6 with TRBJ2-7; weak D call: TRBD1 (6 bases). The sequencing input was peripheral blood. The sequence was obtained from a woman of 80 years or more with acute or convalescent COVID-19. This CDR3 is CASSGPHRAGDYEQYF. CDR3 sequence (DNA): TGTGCCAGCAGCGGCCCCCACCGGGCAGGGGACTACGAGCAGTACTTC. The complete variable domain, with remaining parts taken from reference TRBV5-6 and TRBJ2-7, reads DAGVTQSPTHLIKTRGQQVTLRCSPKSGHDTVSWYQQALGQGPQFIFQYYEEEERQRGNFPDRFSGHQFPNYSSELNVNALLLGDSALYLCASSGPHRAGDYEQYFGPGTRLTVT.